This T cell receptor beta chain was obtained from a study of glioma-infiltrating T cells after dendritic cell vaccination. For this clone: Its antigen is unidentified.

None of the glioblastoma patients had an isocitrate dehydrogenase mutation. Regarding the study as a whole: Complete blood and tumor specimen sets were limited to few patients. Survival was not directly related to TCR clonality in these patients.

Sequencing was performed with immunoSEQ multiplex PCR; in TCRdb, only in-frame clones are kept and a portion is missing. Found here are fewer than 40,000 clones, approximately 90% of them singletons; the top ten hold 2.2%. The clonotype was recovered from a human donor with glioblastoma. This material consisted of blood, taken before dendritic cell vaccination.

CDR3 loop: CASSLDGAKNIQYF. CDR3 in DNA: TGTGCCAGCAGTCTAGACGGTGCCAAAAACATTCAGTACTTC. The gene calls are TRBV6-6 and TRBJ2-4; D not resolved. Germline assignment: CDR1 MNHNY and CDR2 SVGAGI (reference sequence). The CDR3 has 14 amino acids. Trimming stripped 5 bases from V and 1 base from J, with 9 bases between.